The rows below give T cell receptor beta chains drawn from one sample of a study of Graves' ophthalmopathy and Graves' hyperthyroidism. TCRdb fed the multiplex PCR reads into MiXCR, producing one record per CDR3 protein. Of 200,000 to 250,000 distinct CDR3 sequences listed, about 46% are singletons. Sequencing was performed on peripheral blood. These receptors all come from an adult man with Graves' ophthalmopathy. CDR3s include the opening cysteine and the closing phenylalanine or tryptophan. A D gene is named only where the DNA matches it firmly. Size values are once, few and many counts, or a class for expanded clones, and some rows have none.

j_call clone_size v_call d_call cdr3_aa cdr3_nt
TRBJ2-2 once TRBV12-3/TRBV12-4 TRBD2 CASSGTSGRPGELFF TGTGCCAGCAGTGGGACTAGCGGGAGACCCGGGGAGCTGTTTTTT
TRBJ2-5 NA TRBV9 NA CASSVGGNSQETQYF TGTGCCAGCAGCGTCGGTGGTAATAGCCAAGAGACCCAGTACTTC
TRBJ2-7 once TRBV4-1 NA CASSQDYFQGSGFYEQYF TGCGCCAGCAGCCAAGATTACTTTCAGGGCAGCGGATTCTACGAGCAGTACTTC
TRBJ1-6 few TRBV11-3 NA CASSPQTVANSPLHF TGTGCCAGCAGCCCGCAGACCGTCGCCAATTCACCCCTCCACTTT
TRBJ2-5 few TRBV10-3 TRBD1 CAISPTGGKETQYF TGTGCCATCAGCCCGACAGGGGGCAAGGAGACCCAGTACTTC
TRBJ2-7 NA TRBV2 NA CASSLPPRGRGSYEQYF TGTGCCAGCAGTTTACCCCCCCGGGGCAGGGGTTCCTACGAGCAGTACTTC
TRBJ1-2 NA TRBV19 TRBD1 CASTRQGRHYGYTF TGTGCCAGTACCCGACAGGGGCGGCACTATGGCTACACCTTC
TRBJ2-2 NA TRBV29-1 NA CSVDHSTRGRTGELFF TGCAGCGTTGACCACTCCACCCGGGGGCGGACCGGGGAGCTGTTTTTT
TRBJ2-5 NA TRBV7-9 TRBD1 CASSLAGQGEQETQYF TGTGCCAGCAGCTTAGCGGGACAGGGGGAACAAGAGACCCAGTACTTC
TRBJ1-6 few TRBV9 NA CASTRGDLNNSPLHF TGTGCCAGCACCCGCGGGGACCTCAATAATTCACCCCTCCACTTT
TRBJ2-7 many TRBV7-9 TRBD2 CASSPGGTSSYEQYF TGTGCCAGCAGCCCGGGGGGGACTAGCTCCTACGAGCAGTACTTC
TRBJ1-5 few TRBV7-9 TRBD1 CASSLGTGTNQPQHF TGTGCCAGCAGCTTAGGGACAGGGACCAATCAGCCCCAGCATTTT
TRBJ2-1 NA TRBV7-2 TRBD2 CASSQLGLAGFAEQFF TGTGCCAGCAGCCAATTGGGACTAGCGGGGTTCGCTGAGCAGTTCTTC
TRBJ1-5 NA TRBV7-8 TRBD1 CASSPQTGSNQPQHF TGTGCCAGCAGCCCCCAGACAGGGAGCAATCAGCCCCAGCATTTT
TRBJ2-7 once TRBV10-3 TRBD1 CATSSPGTGEADTHYEQYF TGTGCCACCTCATCCCCCGGGACAGGGGAAGCGGATACACACTACGAGCAGTACTTC
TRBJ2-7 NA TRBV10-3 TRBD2 CAISESRTSGVRQYF TGTGCCATCAGTGAGTCAAGGACTAGCGGAGTCAGGCAGTACTTC
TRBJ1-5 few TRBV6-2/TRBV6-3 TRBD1 CASSPTGNNQPQHF TGTGCCAGCAGCCCGACAGGGAACAATCAGCCCCAGCATTTT
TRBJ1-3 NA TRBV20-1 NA CSARTTEGFGNTIYF TGCAGTGCTAGAACAACAGAAGGTTTTGGAAACACCATATATTTT
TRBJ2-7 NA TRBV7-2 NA CASSPIRGPLGEQYF TGTGCCAGCAGCCCGATAAGGGGCCCCCTGGGGGAGCAGTACTTC
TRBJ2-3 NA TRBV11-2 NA CASSLEGSPSTDTQYF TGTGCCAGCAGCTTAGAAGGTTCACCTAGCACAGATACGCAGTATTTT
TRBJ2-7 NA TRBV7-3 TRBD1 CASSLMGTGSYEQYF TGTGCCAGCAGCTTAATGGGGACAGGATCCTACGAGCAGTACTTC
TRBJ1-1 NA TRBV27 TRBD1 CASSRQGDTEAFF TGTGCCAGCAGCAGACAGGGGGACACTGAAGCTTTCTTT
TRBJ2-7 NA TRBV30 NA CAWGAYEQYF TGTGCCTGGGGGGCCTACGAGCAGTACTTC
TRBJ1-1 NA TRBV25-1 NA CASSSLQGRTEAFF TGTGCCAGCAGCTCCTTGCAAGGGAGGACTGAAGCTTTCTTT
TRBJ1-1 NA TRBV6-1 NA CASSTGPLNTEAFF TGTGCCAGCAGTACAGGACCCTTGAACACTGAAGCTTTCTTT
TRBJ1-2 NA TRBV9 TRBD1 CASSAGTASKVYTF TGTGCCAGCAGCGCCGGGACAGCGAGCAAGGTATACACCTTC
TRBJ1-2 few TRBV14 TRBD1 CASDPREGATEGYTF TGTGCCAGCGACCCTAGGGAGGGGGCAACAGAAGGCTACACCTTC
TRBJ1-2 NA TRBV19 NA CASSPLADGNYGYTF TGTGCCAGTAGTCCCCTTGCCGACGGCAACTATGGCTACACCTTC
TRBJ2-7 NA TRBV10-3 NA CASSPTRTYEQYF TGTGCCAGCAGCCCGACAAGGACCTACGAGCAGTACTTC
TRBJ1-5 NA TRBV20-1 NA CSASEGTNQPQHF TGCAGTGCTAGCGAGGGGACTAATCAGCCCCAGCATTTT
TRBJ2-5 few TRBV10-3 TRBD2 CAISEGLAPQETQYF TGTGCCATCAGTGAGGGACTAGCGCCTCAAGAGACCCAGTACTTC
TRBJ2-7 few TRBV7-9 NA CASSLGPHEQYF TGTGCCAGCAGCTTAGGGCCGCACGAGCAGTACTTC
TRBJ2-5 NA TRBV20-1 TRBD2 CSARETSGGLETQYF TGCAGTGCTAGAGAGACTAGCGGGGGTCTGGAGACCCAGTACTTC
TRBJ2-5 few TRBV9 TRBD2 CASSVGRGGQVETQYF TGTGCCAGCAGCGTAGGACGGGGGGGCCAGGTGGAGACCCAGTACTTC
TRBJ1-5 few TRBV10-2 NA CASTPTGGGQPQHF TGCGCCAGCACCCCAACCGGGGGAGGTCAGCCCCAGCATTTT
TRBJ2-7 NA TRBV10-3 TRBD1 CAISGGQGETPYEQYF TGTGCCATCAGTGGGGGACAGGGGGAAACCCCCTACGAGCAGTACTTC
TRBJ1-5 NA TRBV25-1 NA CASRWGRADQPQHF TGTGCCAGCAGATGGGGCAGGGCCGATCAGCCCCAGCATTTT
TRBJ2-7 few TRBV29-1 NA CSVNSGPRYEQYF TGCAGCGTTAACTCAGGCCCCCGGTACGAGCAGTACTTC
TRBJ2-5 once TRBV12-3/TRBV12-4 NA CASSHGEGARFQETQYF TGCGCCAGCAGCCACGGGGAGGGGGCACGCTTCCAAGAGACCCAGTACTTC
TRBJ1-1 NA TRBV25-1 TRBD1 CASETGTGGAFF TGTGCCAGCGAGACCGGGACAGGGGGTGCTTTCTTT
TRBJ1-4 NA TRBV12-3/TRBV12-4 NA CASSDAKGATNEKLFF TGTGCCAGCAGTGATGCAAAGGGGGCAACTAATGAAAAACTGTTTTTT
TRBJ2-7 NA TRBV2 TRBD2 CASSELAGGYNEQYF TGTGCCAGCAGTGAACTAGCGGGGGGCTACAATGAGCAGTACTTC
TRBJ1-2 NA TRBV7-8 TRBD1 CASSLGGQGADYGYTF TGTGCCAGCAGCTTAGGTGGACAGGGGGCGGACTATGGCTACACCTTC
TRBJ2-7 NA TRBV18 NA CASSEQGDSYEQYF TGTGCCAGCTCAGAACAGGGAGACTCCTACGAGCAGTACTTC
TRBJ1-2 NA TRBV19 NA CASSSKTPLLYGYTF TGTGCCAGTAGTTCAAAGACACCACTGCTCTATGGCTACACCTTC
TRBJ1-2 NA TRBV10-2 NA CASSDQGGFGYTF TGCGCCAGCAGTGACCAGGGTGGATTTGGCTACACCTTC